This TCR beta chain came from a study of OX40 agonist ivuxolimab in advanced cancers. Overall study: The treatment was a fully human IgG2 OX40 agonist, ivuxolimab. Of mixed ages from about 20 to 90 and averaging roughly 60 years, the group was roughly 85% male.

TCRdb keeps only in-frame clones here, not all; method: immunoSEQ multiplex PCR. Of around 65,000 clones listed, nearly 90% are singletons. This clone was counted only a few times. Other DNA sequences of this sample code for an identical CDR3. Sequencing used CD4+ or CD8+ T cells sorted from blood, obtained in a trial of the OX40 agonist ivuxolimab. The source of this sequence is an adult with an advanced solid tumor such as melanoma, head and neck, liver or kidney cancer.

The CDR3 nucleotides read TGTGCCAGCAGCGTAGCGGGAGTGAACACTGAAGCTTTCTTT. This translates into CASSVAGVNTEAFF. The chain joins TRBV9 to TRBJ1-1, with D unresolved. The CDR3 is 14 amino acids. Germline V gene sequence: CDR1 SGDLS, CDR2 YYNGEE. Trimming took off 0 bases at V and 0 bases at J, with 6 bases between the two ends.